Listed here is a single T cell receptor beta chain. Its antigen is unidentified. The data were produced by immunoSEQ multiplex PCR, yet TCRdb's version contains in-frame clones alone and is incomplete. The sample shows roughly 2.1 million clones, about 93% of them seen only once. CD45RO-negative cells were positively selected for CCR7, leaving out terminally differentiated effector memory CD45RA+ cells. Germline CDR1 is SGHNT and CDR2 is YYREEE (reference sequence). J gave up 3 bases and V 4 bases, and 6 bases lay outside the gene matches. The CDR3 has 15 residues. The data were obtained in a study of shared clonotypes between healthy human individuals. Overall study results and limits: Sampling was confined to blood; repertoires within tissues likely differ. Clonotypes that were shared across a few donors made up about 4.5% of naive CD4 clonotypes.

This chain links TRBV5-4 with TRBJ2-3, with 9 bases that match TRBD1. This receptor was taken from a man aged 18-30 years in good health. Some clones in this sample may be carry-over from other donors' samples. Sequencing was done on a sample of naive CD8+ T cells from PBMCs. CDR3 sequence: CASSLDRGATDTQYF. The CDR3 nucleotides are TGTGCCAGCAGCCTGGACAGGGGCGCTACAGATACGCAGTATTTT.